This T cell receptor beta chain comes out of a study of blood T cell repertoires in COVID-19. The wider study: Spain, Italy and the United States supplied samples that represented acute and convalescent COVID-19.

This CDR3 has 12 residues. In germline, CDR1 is SNHLY, CDR2 FYNNEI. The V end lost 3 bases, the J end lost 9 bases, and 11 bases lay between the germline ends. Per the original data handling: Scientists estimated how many nucleated cells there were by amplifying reference gene primers. Only in-frame clones appear in the TCRdb table, and some are missing; sequencing was by immunoSEQ multiplex PCR. That table furnishes V, J and clone size, whereas the DNA furnished D and trimming. The table has roughly 150,000 clones, roughly 87% seen once. Recruitment covered 20 to 25 US areas and drew participants whose ages spanned about 18 to 90 years. Categorization into cohorts depended on clinical history that participants reported.

This TCR was recovered from a woman aged 40 to 50 who had been exposed to COVID-19. The source material was PBMCs or T cells enriched from blood (not recorded which). This chain links TRBV2 with TRBJ1-1, with D possibly matching TRBD1 (6 bases). CDR3 residues: CASSDEGGKAFF. CDR3 DNA sequence: TGTGCCAGCAGTGATGAGGGGGGGAAAGCTTTCTTT. Based on the CDR3 plus reference TRBV2 and TRBJ1-1, the full variable domain is EPEVTQTPSHQVTQMGQEVILRCVPISNHLYFYWYRQILGQKVEFLVSFYNNEISEKSEIFDDQFSVERPDGSNFTLKIRSTKLEDSAMYFCASSDEGGKAFFGQGTRLTVV.